This is a list of T cell receptor beta chains from one sample in a study of blood T cells in healthy people across ages. Each CDR3 protein is one row after TCRdb ran MiXCR on the 5' RACE reads. The table records hundreds of thousands of distinct CDR3 sequences, around three fifths of them present only once. Sequencing input: blood. The receptors were gathered from a man aged 55 to 70 in good health. Both conserved end residues are part of each CDR3. Each record gives: J gene, D gene, V gene, clone size, CDR3 protein, CDR3 DNA. The D gene is left open where the match is weak. The size entry is marked missing in some rows and otherwise reads once, few, many or a size class.

TRBJ2-3 | - | TRBV7-2 | - | CASSLALTDTQYF | TGTGCCAGCAGCTTAGCCCTTACAGATACGCAGTATTTT
TRBJ2-1 | - | TRBV12-3/TRBV12-4 | - | CASRNRDEQFF | TGTGCCAGCCGCAACCGGGATGAGCAGTTCTTC
TRBJ2-1 | TRBD2 | TRBV7-2 | - | CASSLVAGDQQFF | TGTGCCAGCAGCTTAGTTGCGGGGGACCAGCAGTTCTTC
TRBJ2-1 | TRBD2 | TRBV29-1 | - | CSTSGGGGSNEQFF | TGCAGCACCAGCGGCGGGGGGGGTTCGAATGAGCAGTTCTTC
TRBJ1-1 | - | TRBV15 | - | CATSRDVTNTEAFF | TGTGCCACCAGCAGAGATGTCACGAACACTGAAGCTTTCTTT
TRBJ1-1 | - | TRBV6-2/TRBV6-3 | - | CASSASGRGGTEAFF | TGTGCCAGCAGTGCGAGCGGCCGGGGGGGCACTGAAGCTTTCTTT
TRBJ1-2 | TRBD1 | TRBV3-1 | - | CASSQGPGTGYGYTF | TGTGCCAGCAGCCAAGGCCCAGGGACAGGCTATGGCTACACCTTC
TRBJ2-3 | TRBD2 | TRBV20-1 | few | CSARGSTASGGISTDTQYF | TGCAGTGCTAGAGGCTCTACCGCTAGCGGGGGGATTAGCACAGATACGCAGTATTTT
TRBJ2-7 | - | TRBV6-6 | - | CASSYSSGAYEQYF | TGTGCCAGCAGTTACTCTTCAGGAGCCTACGAGCAGTACTTC
TRBJ2-3 | - | TRBV20-1 | few | CSASSGAGTDTQYF | TGCAGTGCTTCTTCTGGGGCCGGCACAGATACGCAGTATTTT
TRBJ2-5 | - | TRBV3-1 | few | CASSSETPPGAQYF | TGTGCCAGCAGCTCCGAGACTCCCCCAGGAGCCCAGTACTTC
TRBJ2-1 | TRBD2 | TRBV4-1 | - | CASSQRGGGGSYNEQFF | TGCGCCAGCAGCCAAAGGGGCGGGGGGGGATCTTACAATGAGCAGTTCTTC
TRBJ2-3 | TRBD1 | TRBV12-3/TRBV12-4 | - | CASRRTGRDTQYF | TGTGCCAGCAGGAGGACAGGGAGGGATACGCAGTATTTT
TRBJ2-1 | - | TRBV7-8 | - | CASSLYSETSRYNEQFF | TGTGCCAGCAGCTTATATTCGGAGACAAGCAGATACAATGAGCAGTTCTTC
TRBJ1-2 | - | TRBV7-2 | - | CASSPALYGYTF | TGTGCCAGCAGCCCAGCTCTCTATGGCTACACCTTC
TRBJ2-5 | - | TRBV3-1 | - | CASSQIGGPQETQYF | TGTGCCAGCAGCCAGATCGGCGGACCCCAAGAGACCCAGTACTTC
TRBJ1-6 | TRBD1 | TRBV5-1 | once | CASSSTGQGASSPLHF | TGCGCCAGCAGCTCCACGGGACAGGGGGCTTCTTCACCCCTCCACTTT
TRBJ1-5 | - | TRBV12-3/TRBV12-4 | - | CASSPVNSNQPQHF | TGTGCCAGCAGTCCCGTTAATAGCAATCAGCCCCAGCATTTT
TRBJ1-6 | TRBD1 | TRBV6-5 | - | CTSRGQLGSPLHF | TGTACCAGCAGGGGACAGTTAGGCTCACCCCTCCACTTT
TRBJ2-5 | - | TRBV2 | few | CASSDVSGEETQYF | TGTGCCAGCAGTGACGTGTCGGGGGAAGAGACCCAGTACTTC
TRBJ1-1 | - | TRBV6-1 | once | CASSVLRNTEAFF | TGTGCCAGCAGTGTTCTGAGGAACACTGAAGCTTTCTTT
TRBJ2-7 | - | TRBV20-1 | few | CSASAPNYEQYF | TGCAGTGCTAGTGCCCCGAACTACGAGCAGTACTTC
TRBJ1-2 | - | TRBV5-1 | - | CASSSTRLYGYTF | TGCGCCAGCAGCTCTACGCGTCTATATGGCTACACCTTC
TRBJ2-1 | TRBD2 | TRBV5-1 | - | CASKTSGSSYNEQFF | TGCGCCAGCAAGACTAGCGGCAGCTCCTACAATGAGCAGTTCTTC
TRBJ2-2 | - | TRBV20-1 | - | CSASSGHTATGELFF | TGCAGTGCTAGCTCTGGGCACACAGCAACCGGGGAGCTGTTTTTT
TRBJ1-1 | TRBD1 | TRBV11-2 | - | CASSLDGQGRFVAEAFF | TGTGCCAGCAGCTTAGATGGACAGGGTAGGTTTGTCGCTGAAGCTTTCTTT
TRBJ2-1 | - | TRBV6-5 | - | CASSYLRWNEQFF | TGTGCCAGCAGTTACCTCCGGTGGAATGAGCAGTTCTTC
TRBJ1-2 | - | TRBV19 | - | CASSLESRTNYGYTF | TGTGCCAGTAGTCTCGAATCCAGGACTAACTATGGCTACACCTTC
TRBJ2-5 | TRBD1 | TRBV5-5 | - | CASSLGQGGVSTQYF | TGTGCCAGCAGCTTGGGACAGGGGGGTGTCTCGACCCAGTACTTC
TRBJ2-7 | TRBD1 | TRBV28 | once | CASRPGGRGSSYEQYF | TGTGCCAGCAGACCAGGGGGTAGGGGATCGTCCTACGAGCAGTACTTC
TRBJ2-7 | TRBD1 | TRBV6-5 | few | CASSPSLGTGREQYF | TGTGCCAGCAGTCCCTCCCTCGGGACAGGCCGCGAGCAGTACTTC
TRBJ1-2 | - | TRBV20-1 | - | CSAGGQSTGANYGYTF | TGCAGTGCCGGCGGACAGTCCACCGGAGCTAACTATGGCTACACCTTC
TRBJ2-5 | - | TRBV12-3/TRBV12-4 | once | CASRPTGYEQYF | TGTGCCAGCAGGCCTACAGGGTATGAGCAGTACTTC
TRBJ2-5 | - | TRBV7-2 | - | CASSLASGMETQYF | TGTGCCAGCAGCTTAGCGTCAGGGATGGAGACCCAGTACTTC
TRBJ2-3 | - | TRBV29-1 | - | CSVSMGDTQYF | TGCAGCGTTTCTATGGGAGATACGCAGTATTTT
TRBJ1-4 | - | TRBV5-5 | - | CASSSLRVTNEKLFF | TGTGCCAGCAGCTCTCTGCGCGTAACTAATGAAAAACTGTTTTTT
TRBJ2-5 | TRBD1 | TRBV5-1 | - | CASSLSGQPPQETQYF | TGCGCCAGCAGCTTGTCGGGACAGCCACCCCAAGAGACCCAGTACTTC
TRBJ2-7 | - | TRBV13 | many | CASSLGQKGRYEQYF | TGTGCCAGCAGCTTAGGCCAAAAGGGGAGGTACGAGCAGTACTTC
TRBJ2-4 | - | TRBV20-1 | - | CSARVPGGQGAKNIQYF | TGCAGTGCTAGAGTACCGGGGGGCCAAGGAGCCAAAAACATTCAGTACTTC
TRBJ1-6 | TRBD1 | TRBV6-4 | few | CASRMDRSPNSPLHF | TGTGCCAGCAGAATGGACAGGTCACCTAATTCACCCCTCCACTTT